Sequencing of this TCR beta chain was carried out in a study of T cell responses to AZD1222 COVID-19 vaccine. Data came from immunoSEQ multiplex PCR; TCRdb stores just in-frame clones and leaves some out. This table holds about 200,000 clones, around 90% found once. After removal of 5 bases from V and 2 bases from J, the junction contained 7 bases not matched to a gene. The germline gives CDR1 SGHAT, CDR2 FQNNGV. CDR3 size: 15 residues. Turning to this clone: What it binds is not known.

The study's findings and limits: Recipients of AZD1222 seropositive at baseline numbered only 5 to 7. After the peak T cell response, and only then, were repertoires sampled. CD4 TCRs associated with vaccination spanned spike, dominating at 160-218 and 743-854. The donor group comprised mostly white British people and more females; the analysis possibly underestimated clonal diversity.

The chain joins TRBV11-2 to TRBJ1-2; 8 bases line up with TRBD1. This specimen consisted of peripheral blood, obtained 28 days after the second dose of the MenACWY control vaccine. The clonotype originates from an adult who received the MenACWY meningococcal vaccine as a control. The CDR3 DNA is TGTGCCAGCAGCCAAGCGGGACAGGCCAACTATGGCTACACCTTC. Its translation: CASSQAGQANYGYTF.